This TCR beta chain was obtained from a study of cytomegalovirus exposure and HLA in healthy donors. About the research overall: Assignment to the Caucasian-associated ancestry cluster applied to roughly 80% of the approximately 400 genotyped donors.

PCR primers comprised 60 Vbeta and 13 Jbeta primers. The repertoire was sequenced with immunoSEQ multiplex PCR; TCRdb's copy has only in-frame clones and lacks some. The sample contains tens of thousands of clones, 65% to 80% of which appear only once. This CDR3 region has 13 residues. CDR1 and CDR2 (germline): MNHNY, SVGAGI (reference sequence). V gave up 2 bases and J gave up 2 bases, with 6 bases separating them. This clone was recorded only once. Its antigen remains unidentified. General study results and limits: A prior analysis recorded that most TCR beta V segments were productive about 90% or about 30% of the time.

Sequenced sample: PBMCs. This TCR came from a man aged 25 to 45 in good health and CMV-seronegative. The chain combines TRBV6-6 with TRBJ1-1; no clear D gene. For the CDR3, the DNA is TGTGCCAGCAGTTACGCCAGAAACACTGAAGCTTTCTTT. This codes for CASSYARNTEAFF.